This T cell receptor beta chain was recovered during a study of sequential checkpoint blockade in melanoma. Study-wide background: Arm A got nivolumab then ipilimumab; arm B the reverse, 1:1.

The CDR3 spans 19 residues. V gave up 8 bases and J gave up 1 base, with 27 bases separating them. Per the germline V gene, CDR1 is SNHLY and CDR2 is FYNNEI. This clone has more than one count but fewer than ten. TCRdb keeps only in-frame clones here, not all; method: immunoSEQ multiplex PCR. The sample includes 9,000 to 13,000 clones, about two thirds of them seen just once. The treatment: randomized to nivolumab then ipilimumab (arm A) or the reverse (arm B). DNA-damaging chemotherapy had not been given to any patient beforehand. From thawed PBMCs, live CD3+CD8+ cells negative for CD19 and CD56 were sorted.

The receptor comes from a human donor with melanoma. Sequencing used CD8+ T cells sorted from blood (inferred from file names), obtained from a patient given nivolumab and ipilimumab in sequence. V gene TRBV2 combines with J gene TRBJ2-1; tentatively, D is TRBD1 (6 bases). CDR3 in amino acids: CASGVGDTHPKMSYNEQFF. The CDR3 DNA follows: TGTGCCAGCGGGGTTGGGGACACTCACCCCAAAATGTCCTACAATGAGCAGTTCTTC.